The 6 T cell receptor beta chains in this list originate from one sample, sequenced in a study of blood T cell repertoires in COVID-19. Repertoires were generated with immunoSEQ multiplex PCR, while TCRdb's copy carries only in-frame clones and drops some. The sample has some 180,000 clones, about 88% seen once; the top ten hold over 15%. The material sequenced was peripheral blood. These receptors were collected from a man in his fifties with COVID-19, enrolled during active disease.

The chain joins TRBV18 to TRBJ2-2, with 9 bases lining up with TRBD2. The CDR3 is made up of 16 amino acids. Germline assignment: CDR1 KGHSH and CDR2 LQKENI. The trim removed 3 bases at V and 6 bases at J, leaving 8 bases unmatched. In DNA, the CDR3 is TGTGCCAGCTCACCGAGCCTAGCGGGGAGCTCCGGGGAGCTGTTTTTT. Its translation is CASSPSLAGSSGELFF.

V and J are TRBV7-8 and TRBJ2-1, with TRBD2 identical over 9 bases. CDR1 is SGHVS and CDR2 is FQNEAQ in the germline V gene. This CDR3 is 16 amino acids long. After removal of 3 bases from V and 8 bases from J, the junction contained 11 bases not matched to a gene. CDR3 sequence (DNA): TGTGCCAGCAGCTTCCTGGCGGGCGGGGGGGCCGATGAGCAGTTCTTC. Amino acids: CASSFLAGGGADEQFF.

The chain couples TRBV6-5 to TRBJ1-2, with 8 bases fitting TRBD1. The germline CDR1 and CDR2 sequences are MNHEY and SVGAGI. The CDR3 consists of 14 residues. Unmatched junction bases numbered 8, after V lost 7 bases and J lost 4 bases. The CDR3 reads CASTSTGAGYGYTF. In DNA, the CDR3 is TGTGCCAGCACTTCGACAGGGGCTGGCTATGGCTACACCTTC.

CDR3 region: CASSDPGVGYGYTF. The CDR3 nucleotides are TGTGCCAGCAGTGACCCGGGGGTTGGCTATGGCTACACCTTC. This sequence joins TRBV25-1 and TRBJ1-2; possibly TRBD1 for D (5 bases). The germline CDR1 and CDR2 sequences are MGHDK and SYGVNS. The V gene lost 3 bases and the J gene lost 4 bases, with 12 bases spanning the gap. This CDR3 region has 14 residues.

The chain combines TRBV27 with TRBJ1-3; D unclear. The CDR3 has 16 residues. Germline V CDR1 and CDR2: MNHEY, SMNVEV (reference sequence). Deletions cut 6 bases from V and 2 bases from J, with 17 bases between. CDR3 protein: CASSPRVGSAGNTIYF. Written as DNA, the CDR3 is TGTGCCAGCAGCCCTCGGGTCGGATCTGCTGGAAACACCATATATTTT.

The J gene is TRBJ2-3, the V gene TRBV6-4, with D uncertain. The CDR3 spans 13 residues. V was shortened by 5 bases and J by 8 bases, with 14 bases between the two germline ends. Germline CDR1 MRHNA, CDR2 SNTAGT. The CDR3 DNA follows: TGTGCCAGCAGTCCTTCCGGCAGACTTACGCAGTATTTT. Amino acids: CASSPSGRLTQYF.